Each of the 29 T cell receptor beta chains below was sequenced from the same sample in a study of glioma-infiltrating T cells. Using RNA template, CDR3s of TCR alpha and beta were amplified with iRepertoire arm-PCR. TCRdb redid the calling of the multiplex PCR reads with MiXCR, one entry per CDR3 protein. The repertoire includes 90,000 or so distinct CDR3 sequences, roughly 40% of them detected once, and under 40% sits in the top ten. Source material: glioma tissue, nonneoplastic brain tissue, or PBMCs (not recorded which). Receptor source: a human donor with low-grade glioma or glioblastoma, undergoing nonglioma brain surgery, or in good health (not recorded which).

This clonotype was counted ten times or more. The V and J genes are TRBV6-1 and TRBJ1-1; 7 bases line up with TRBD1. This CDR3 comprises 12 residues. With V trimmed by 11 bases and J by 1 base, 4 bases remained unmatched. Germline V lookup: CDR1 MNHNS, CDR2 SASEGT. The DNA for the CDR3 is TGTGCCGTAGAGGGGGCGAACACTGAAGCTTTCTTT. Translated: CAVEGANTEAFF.

The chain joins TRBV6-2 or TRBV6-3 to TRBJ2-4; possibly TRBD1 for D (6 bases). The CDR3 loop spans 11 amino acids. Germline V lookup: CDR1 MNHEY, CDR2 SVGEGT. CDR3 sequence: CVSSLDRTSYF. The CDR3 DNA sequence: TGTGTTAGCAGTCTCGACAGGACGAGTTACTTC.

For this clonotype: This clone may be a read error of a much larger clone one base away. CDR3 region: CASSQVGGGTGELFF. The CDR3, as DNA: TGTGCCAGCAGCCAAGTGGGAGGGGGCACCGGGGAGCTGTTTTTT. The V and J genes are TRBV3-1 and TRBJ2-2, with D tentatively TRBD2 (7 bases). Trimming took off 1 base at V and 4 bases at J, with 10 bases between the two ends. The length of the CDR3 is 15 residues. Germline-derived CDR1 and CDR2 are LGHDT and YNNKEL (reference sequence). The whole variable domain, filled in from reference TRBV3-1 and TRBJ2-2, reads DTAVSQTPKYLVTQMGNDKSIKCEQNLGHDTMYWYKQDSKKFLKIMFSYNNKELIINETVPNRFSPKSPDKAHLNLHINSLELGDSAVYFCASSQVGGGTGELFFGEGSRLTVL.

A few counts support this clonotype. A clone one base away is much larger, so this may be a read error. This chain joins TRBV20-1 and TRBJ2-1; the D is unclear. Looked up from germline, CDR1 is DFQATT and CDR2 is SNEGSKA (reference sequence). V was trimmed by 0 bases and J by 15 bases, leaving 12 bases between them. This CDR3 contains 11 residues. This CDR3 is CSARDLNRPFF. CDR3 nucleotide sequence: TGCAGTGCTAGAGATCTTAATCGTCCGTTCTTC.

This chain uses TRBV5-1 with TRBJ2-6, with D maybe TRBD2 (5 bases). Trimming took 0 bases from V and 1 from J, leaving 11 bases between them. CDR3 length equals 17 residues. The V gene's germline CDR1 is SGHRS and CDR2 YFSETQ. CDR3 region: CASSLAPGISGANVLTF. The CDR3 bases are TGCGCCAGCAGCTTGGCCCCGGGAATTTCTGGGGCCAACGTCCTGACTTTC.

This clonotype was picked up many times. The chain joins TRBV20-1 to TRBJ1-1; TRBD1 is a possible D gene (6 bases). CDR1 and CDR2 from the germline V gene are DFQATT and SNEGSKA (reference sequence). This CDR3 region has 15 residues. Trimming cost V 4 bases and J 3 bases, with 18 bases left between them. In DNA, the CDR3 is TGCAGTGCTAACCTACTGGGGGCATGGGACACTGAAGCTTTCTTT. Translating it yields CSANLLGAWDTEAFF.

This clonotype has at least ten counts. A read error may be the cause here, since a much bigger clone is one base away. The chain uses TRBV24-1 and TRBJ2-4; D assignment may be TRBD1 or TRBD2 (5 bases each). Germline V gives CDR1 KGHDR, CDR2 SFDVKD. The CDR3 loop spans 15 amino acids. For the CDR3, the DNA is TGTACCACCAGTGATACCCGCGAGAGAGGGGACATTCAGTACTTC. Residues: CTTSDTRERGDIQYF.

In this sample, this clonotype is medium-sized. The chain couples TRBV6-1 to TRBJ2-7; D might be TRBD1 (6 bases). V was trimmed by 5 bases and J by 6 bases, leaving 11 bases between them. Germline assignment: CDR1 MNHNS and CDR2 SASEGT. The CDR3 extends over 12 amino acids. CDR3 amino acids: CASSSGQFEQYF. The CDR3 DNA reads TGTGCCAGCAGTTCCGGACAGTTCGAGCAGTACTTC.

The rearrangement uses TRBV12-3 or TRBV12-4 and TRBJ2-7, with D possibly TRBD1 on 6 matching bases. CDR3 size: 13 residues. Trimming pared 6 bases from V and 4 bases from J, leaving 13 bases between. The CDR3 nucleotides are TGTGCCAGCAGCTCCTTTACAGGGTACGAGCAGTACTTC. Translated, it gives CASSSFTGYEQYF.

J is TRBJ2-1 and V is TRBV28; D is possibly TRBD2 (7 bases). V was clipped by 6 bases and J by 4 bases, with 16 bases between them. The germline V gene has CDR1 MDHEN and CDR2 SYDVKM. CDR3 length: 15 amino acids. CDR3 nucleotides: TGTGCCAGCAGACCCCAAGGGGGGGGATACAATGAGCAGTTCTTC. Protein sequence: CASRPQGGGYNEQFF.

The V call is TRBV2, the J call TRBJ2-5, with D possibly called TRBD1 or TRBD2 (5 bases each). CDR3 length equals 15 residues. The V and J ends lost 8 bases and 5 bases respectively, with 21 bases between them. Germline CDR1 SNHLY, CDR2 FYNNEI. CDR3 bases: TGTGCCAGCGATCAACCCTTGGGCGAGGGGGAGACCCAGTACTTC. It translates to CASDQPLGEGETQYF.

The CDR3 coding sequence is TGCAGTGCTAGAGATAAAGCATGGTACGAAAACACCATATATTTT. Protein sequence: CSARDKAWYENTIYF. V is TRBV20-1 and J is TRBJ1-3; no reliable D call. Germline values: CDR1 DFQATT, CDR2 SNEGSKA (reference sequence). Trimming removed 0 bases at V and 6 bases at J, with 15 bases between. There are 15 residues in the CDR3.

Ten or more counts support this clonotype. This chain uses TRBV6-2 or TRBV6-3 with TRBJ2-1; a possible D gene is TRBD2 (6 bases). CDR1 and CDR2 (germline): MNHEY, SVGEGT. The CDR3 length is 14 residues. Trimming took off 6 bases at V and 6 bases at J, with 15 bases between the two ends. In nucleotides, the CDR3 is TGTGCCAGCAGCTATTTGGGACTGGGCAATGAGCAGTTCTTC. Its translation is CASSYLGLGNEQFF.

This clonotype was observed a single time. At one end, the junction sequence differs from germline, possibly due to a read error. The chain's CDR3 is CASRGDDYEQCF. The CDR3 DNA reads TGTGCCAGTAGGGGGGATGACTACGAGCAGTGCTTT. The rearrangement links TRBV7-2 to TRBJ2-7; D assignment may be TRBD1 or TRBD2 (6 bases each). The CDR3 runs to 12 residues. Germline V CDR1 and CDR2: SGHTA, FQGNSA.

Points on this clonotype: A read error is possible here, since a much larger clone lies one base away. J is TRBJ1-3 and V is TRBV7-2; 10 bases line up with TRBD1. Germline loops: CDR1 SGHTA, CDR2 FQGNSA. With V trimmed by 4 bases and J by 4 bases, 16 bases remained unmatched. The CDR3 has 19 amino acids. CDR3 sequence (DNA): TGTGCCAGCAGCTCAAGGATATCGGGACAGGGGCGAGGAGGAAACACCATATATTTT. Amino acid sequence: CASSSRISGQGRGGNTIYF.

With regard to this clonotype: A read error is possible here, since a much larger clone lies one base away. The J gene is TRBJ2-5, the V gene TRBV7-2; D may match TRBD1 or TRBD2 (5 bases each). V lost 2 bases and J 1 base, leaving 11 bases between the germline ends. This CDR3 has 15 residues. CDR1 and CDR2 (germline): SGHTA, FQGNSA. The CDR3 spells CASSLTLGTQETQYF. CDR3 nucleotides: TGTGCCAGCAGCTTAACGCTGGGGACCCAAGAGACCCAGTACTTC.

This clonotype came up many times. The J gene is TRBJ2-2, the V gene TRBV28; 9 nucleotides match TRBD1. CDR3 size: 15 residues. Germline V gene data show CDR1 as MDHEN and CDR2 as SYDVKM. V trimming: 4 bases; J trimming: 3 bases; junction bases outside the gene matches: 3. The CDR3 spells CASSYRGRDTGELFF. In nucleotides, the CDR3 is TGTGCCAGCAGTTACAGGGGGCGGGACACCGGGGAGCTGTTTTTT.

The genes are TRBV5-4 and TRBJ2-1; 9 bases are shared with TRBD2. Germline V gene lookup returns CDR1 SGHNT and CDR2 YYREEE (reference sequence). With V trimmed by 4 bases and J by 6 bases, 11 bases remained unmatched. CDR3 length: 16 amino acids. CDR3 coding DNA: TGTGCCAGCAGCCCCGGAAGACTAGCGGCTTGCAATGAGCAGTTCTTC. This encodes CASSPGRLAACNEQFF. The variable domain in full, completed from reference TRBV5-4 and TRBJ2-1, reads ETGVTQSPTHLIKTRGQQVTLRCSSQSGHNTVSWYQQALGQGPQFIFQYYREEENGRGNFPPRFSGLQFPNYSSELNVNALELDDSALYLCASSPGRLAACNEQFFGPGTRLTVL.

To note about this clonotype: Given a much more abundant clone one base away, this may be a read error. This rearrangement joins TRBV5-1 to TRBJ2-2; D is ambiguous. There are 15 residues in the CDR3. In germline, CDR1 is SGHRS, CDR2 YFSETQ. The CDR3 here is CASILVMANTGELFF. The CDR3 coding sequence is TGCGCCAGCATCTTGGTTATGGCGAACACCGGGGAGCTGTTTTTT.

This chain connects TRBV10-2 to TRBJ2-3; D not certain. There are 13 residues in the CDR3. Trimming took 5 bases from V and 1 from J, leaving 7 bases between them. Germline lookup yields CDR1 WSHSY and CDR2 SAAADI. CDR3 coding DNA: TGCGCCAGCAGTATAATTGGCACAGATACGCAGTATTTT. This sequence encodes CASSIIGTDTQYF.

Comments on this clonotype: A clone one base away is much larger, so this may be a read error. V is TRBV18 and J is TRBJ2-6, with D tentatively TRBD1 (5 bases). V was trimmed by 1 base and J by 1 base, leaving 14 bases between them. Germline CDR1 and CDR2: KGHSH and LQKENI. The CDR3 totals 18 residues. CDR3 DNA sequence: TGTGCCAGCTCACCACGACAGAATGGCAAATCTGGGGCCAACGTCCTGACTTTC. It codes for CASSPRQNGKSGANVLTF.

This clonotype occurred many times. The chain is built from TRBV27 and TRBJ1-3, with D hard to call. The CDR3 is 13 amino acids. Trimming stripped 5 bases from V and 8 bases from J, with 13 bases between. The V gene's germline CDR1 is MNHEY and CDR2 SMNVEV (reference sequence). The CDR3 is CASSLGRGYTIYF. CDR3 bases: TGTGCCAGCAGTCTCGGACGCGGGTACACCATATATTTT.

Remarks on this clonotype: This may come from a read error, since a much larger clone is one base off. The CDR3 region is CASRQGLSSYEQYF. CDR3 nucleotides: TGTGCCAGTAGGCAGGGACTTAGTTCCTACGAGCAGTACTTC. The genes are TRBV19 and TRBJ2-7; tentative D call: TRBD2 (6 bases). CDR1 and CDR2 from the germline V gene are LNHDA and SQIVND (reference sequence). V lost 6 bases to trimming and J lost 1 base, with 13 bases between them. This CDR3 is built from 14 residues.

This clonotype has a count of ten or more. The genes are TRBV10-3 and TRBJ2-6; 8 nucleotides agree with TRBD2. The germline V gene encodes CDR1 ENHRY and CDR2 SYGVKD. Trimming at V came to 10 bases and at J to 0 bases, leaving 11 bases not matched to a gene. CDR3 length equals 17 residues. CDR3: CATGRGAQISGANVLTF. The CDR3 nucleotides read TGTGCCACTGGGCGGGGGGCCCAGATCTCTGGGGCCAACGTCCTGACTTTC.

This clonotype was seen many times. This chain uses TRBV20-1 with TRBJ1-1; 11 positions match TRBD1. Germline V gene lookup returns CDR1 DFQATT and CDR2 SNEGSKA (reference sequence). The CDR3 loop spans 13 amino acids. The trim removed 5 bases at V and 7 bases at J, leaving 6 bases unmatched. CDR3 nucleotides: TGCAGTGCTTTGGGACAGGGGGGTTATGAAGCTTTCTTT. This translates into CSALGQGGYEAFF.

The gene calls are TRBV5-6 and TRBJ2-2, with TRBD2 matching 11 bases. The junction had 15 bases not matched to a gene; V was cut back by 4 bases and J by 13 bases. CDR3 length equals 16 residues. CDR1 is SGHDT and CDR2 is YYEEEE in the germline V gene. The CDR3 is CASSAKTSGTMRVLFF. CDR3 coding DNA: TGTGCCAGCAGCGCGAAGACTAGCGGGACCATGAGGGTGCTGTTTTTT.

This clonotype came up many times. V usage is TRBV13 and J usage is TRBJ2-7; the D gene is possibly TRBD2 (5 bases). The CDR3 contains 14 residues. Germline CDR1 reads PRHDT; CDR2 reads FYEKMQ (reference sequence). Between the trimmed V and J ends, which lost 2 bases and 4 bases, there was a span of 12 bases. CDR3 sequence: CASSLRGEEYEQYF. DNA of the CDR3: TGTGCCAGCAGCTTACGGGGAGAGGAGTACGAGCAGTACTTC.

In this sample, this clonotype turned up many times. The V and J genes are TRBV24-1 and TRBJ1-1; D gene ambiguous. Trimming took 3 bases from V and 8 from J, leaving 9 bases between them. The CDR3 contains 12 residues. Germline V gene lookup returns CDR1 KGHDR and CDR2 SFDVKD. The CDR3 DNA follows: TGTGCCACCAGTGATAGCGGCAGGGAAGCTTTCTTT. As protein: CATSDSGREAFF.

To note about this clonotype: This may stem from a read error, because a much larger clone lies one nucleotide away. The chain is built from TRBV29-1 and TRBJ2-2; no clear D. The CDR3 runs 13 residues. Germline V lookup: CDR1 SQVTM, CDR2 ANQGSEA. CDR3 residues: CNVESANTGELFF. The DNA of the CDR3 is TGCAACGTTGAGTCAGCTAACACCGGGGAGCTGTTTTTT.